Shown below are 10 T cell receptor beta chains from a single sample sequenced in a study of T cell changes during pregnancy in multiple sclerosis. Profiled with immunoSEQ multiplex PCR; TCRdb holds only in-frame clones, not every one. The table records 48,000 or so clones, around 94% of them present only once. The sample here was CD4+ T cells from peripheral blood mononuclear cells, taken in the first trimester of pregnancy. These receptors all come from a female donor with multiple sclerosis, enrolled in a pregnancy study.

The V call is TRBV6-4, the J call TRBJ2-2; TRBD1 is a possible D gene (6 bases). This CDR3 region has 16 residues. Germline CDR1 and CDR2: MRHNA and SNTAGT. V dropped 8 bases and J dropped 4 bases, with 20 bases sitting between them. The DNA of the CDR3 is TGTGCCAGCTCACCCAGGACAGTGGGAAGCACCGGGGAGCTGTTTTTT. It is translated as CASSPRTVGSTGELFF.

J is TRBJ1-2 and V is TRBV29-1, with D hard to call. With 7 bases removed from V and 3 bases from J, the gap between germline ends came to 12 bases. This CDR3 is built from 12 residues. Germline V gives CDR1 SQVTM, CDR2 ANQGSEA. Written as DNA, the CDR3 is TGCAGCGCCCGGCTAGGCGACTATGGCTACACCTTC. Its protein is CSARLGDYGYTF.

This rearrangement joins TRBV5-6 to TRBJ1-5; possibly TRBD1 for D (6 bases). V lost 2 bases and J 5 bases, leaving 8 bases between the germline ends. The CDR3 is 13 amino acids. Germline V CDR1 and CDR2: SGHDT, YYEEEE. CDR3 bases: TGTGCCAGCAGCTTACAGGGTCATCAGCCCCAGCATTTT. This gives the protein CASSLQGHQPQHF.

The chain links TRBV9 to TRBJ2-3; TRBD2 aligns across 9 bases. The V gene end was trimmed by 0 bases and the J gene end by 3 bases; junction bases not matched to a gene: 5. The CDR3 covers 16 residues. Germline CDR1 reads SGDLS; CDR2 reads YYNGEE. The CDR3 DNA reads TGTGCCAGCAGCGTAGCTCCTAGCGGGGCGACAGATACGCAGTATTTT. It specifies CASSVAPSGATDTQYF.

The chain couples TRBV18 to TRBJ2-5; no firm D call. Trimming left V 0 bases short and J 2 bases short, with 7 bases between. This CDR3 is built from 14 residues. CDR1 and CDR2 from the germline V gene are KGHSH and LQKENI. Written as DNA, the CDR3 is TGTGCCAGCTCACCACCGCAGAAACAAGAGACCCAGTACTTC. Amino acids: CASSPPQKQETQYF.

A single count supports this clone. CDR3 protein: CSVGRDTEAFF. The CDR3 region has the DNA TGCAGCGTGGGCAGGGATACTGAAGCTTTCTTT. The J gene is TRBJ1-1, the V gene TRBV29-1; D is perhaps TRBD1 (5 bases). This CDR3 has 11 residues. The germline V gene has CDR1 SQVTM and CDR2 ANQGSEA. V gave up 6 bases and J gave up 5 bases, with 10 bases separating them.

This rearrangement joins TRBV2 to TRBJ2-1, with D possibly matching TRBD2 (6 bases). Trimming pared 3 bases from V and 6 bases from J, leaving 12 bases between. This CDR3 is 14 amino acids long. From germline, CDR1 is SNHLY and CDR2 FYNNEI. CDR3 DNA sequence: TGTGCCAGCAGTGAGGGGGGAGTCCGCAATGAGCAGTTCTTC. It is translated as CASSEGGVRNEQFF. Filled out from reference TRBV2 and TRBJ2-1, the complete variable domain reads EPEVTQTPSHQVTQMGQEVILRCVPISNHLYFYWYRQILGQKVEFLVSFYNNEISEKSEIFDDQFSVERPDGSNFTLKIRSTKLEDSAMYFCASSEGGVRNEQFFGPGTRLTVL.

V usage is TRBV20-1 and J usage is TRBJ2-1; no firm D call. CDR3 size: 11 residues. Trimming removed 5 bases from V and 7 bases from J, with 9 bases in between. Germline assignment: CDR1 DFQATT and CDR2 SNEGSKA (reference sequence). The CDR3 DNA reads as TGCAGTGCTCCCATGTTGAATGAGCAGTTCTTC. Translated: CSAPMLNEQFF.

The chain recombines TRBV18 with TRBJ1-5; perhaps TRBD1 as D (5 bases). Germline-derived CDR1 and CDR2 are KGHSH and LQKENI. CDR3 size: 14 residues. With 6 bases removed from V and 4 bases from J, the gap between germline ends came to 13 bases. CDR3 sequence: CASSSTGVNQPQHF. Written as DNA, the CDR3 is TGTGCCAGCTCCTCCACGGGGGTTAATCAGCCCCAGCATTTT.

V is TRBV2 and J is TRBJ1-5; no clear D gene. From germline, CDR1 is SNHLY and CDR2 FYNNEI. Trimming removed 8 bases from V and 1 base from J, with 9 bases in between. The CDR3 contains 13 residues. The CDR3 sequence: CASGLESNQPQHF. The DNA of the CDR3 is TGTGCCAGCGGCCTAGAGAGCAATCAGCCCCAGCATTTT.